A single sample gave rise to the 8 T cell receptor beta chains below, sequenced in a study of blood T cell repertoires in COVID-19. The data were produced by immunoSEQ multiplex PCR, yet TCRdb's version contains in-frame clones alone and is incomplete. This sample has over 150,000 clones, with approximately 85% found just once. The sequencing sample was made of peripheral blood. The receptor set was obtained from a man aged 55 to 70 with COVID-19, enrolled during active disease.

About this clone itself: Mismatch with germline at one junction end may stem from a read error. The chain's CDR3 is CASTLQGGTEAFF. CDR3 DNA sequence: TGTGCCAGCACCTTACAGGGGGGCACTGAAGCTTTCTTT. The rearrangement joins TRBV7-2 to TRBJ1-1; 8 bases fit TRBD1. The V gene's germline CDR1 is SGHTA and CDR2 FQGNSA. This CDR3 contains 13 residues.

This clone was picked up one time. The chain employs TRBV19 and TRBJ1-1, with D unclear. V was shortened by 7 bases and J by 0 bases, with 9 bases between the two germline ends. The CDR3 has 13 residues. Germline loops: CDR1 LNHDA, CDR2 SQIVND (reference sequence). CDR3 in DNA: TGTGCCAGTACCCCCCTTCTGAACACTGAAGCTTTCTTT. It encodes CASTPLLNTEAFF.

V is TRBV7-8 and J is TRBJ1-1; D is undetermined. The CDR3 loop spans 12 amino acids. Looked up from germline, CDR1 is SGHVS and CDR2 is FQNEAQ. The V gene lost 1 base and the J gene lost 6 bases, with 6 bases spanning the gap. This chain's CDR3 is CASSLGLAEAFF. The CDR3 nucleotides read TGTGCCAGCAGCTTAGGACTTGCTGAAGCTTTCTTT.

The gene calls are TRBV7-2 and TRBJ2-7, with TRBD2 identical over 7 bases. Germline V gives CDR1 SGHTA, CDR2 FQGNSA. This CDR3 is 15 amino acids long. J gave up 2 bases and V 2 bases, and 6 bases lay outside the gene matches. The CDR3 loop is CASSLTTSYAYEQYF. CDR3 nucleotides: TGTGCCAGCAGCTTAACGACTAGCTACGCCTACGAGCAGTACTTC.

The chain couples TRBV27 to TRBJ1-2, with TRBD1 identical over 7 bases. V was pared by 4 bases and J by 7 bases, with 12 bases of the junction left unmatched. Germline CDR1 reads MNHEY; CDR2 reads SMNVEV (reference sequence). The CDR3 sequence is 15 residues long. For the CDR3, the DNA is TGTGCCAGCAGTTCCCAAGGACAGGCTTTTAGTGGCTACACCTTC. It encodes CASSSQGQAFSGYTF.

This chain connects TRBV25-1 to TRBJ1-1; D is uncertain. The germline V gene encodes CDR1 MGHDK and CDR2 SYGVNS. This CDR3 spans 12 amino acids. V gave up 1 base and J gave up 11 bases, with 11 bases separating them. This CDR3 reads CASSEWAGEAFF. In DNA form, the CDR3 reads TGTGCCAGCAGTGAATGGGCGGGCGAGGCTTTCTTT.

This chain links TRBV4-3 with TRBJ2-1, with 10 bases fitting TRBD2. Germline assignment: CDR1 LGHNA and CDR2 YSLEER. This CDR3 is 16 amino acids long. The trim removed 1 base at V and 9 bases at J, leaving 9 bases unmatched. CDR3 coding DNA: TGCGCCAGCAGCCAAGTACTCCTAGCGGGGGCTACTGAGCAGTTCTTC. It encodes CASSQVLLAGATEQFF.

The chain couples TRBV2 to TRBJ1-5; 7 positions match TRBD1. V lost 6 bases to trimming and J lost 5 bases; unmatched junction nucleotides: 4. This CDR3 comprises 13 residues. The germline gives CDR1 SNHLY, CDR2 FYNNEI. CDR3: CASRQGVDQPQHF. DNA of the CDR3: TGTGCCAGCAGGCAGGGGGTGGATCAGCCCCAGCATTTT.